This record looks at one TCR beta chain sequence and its context. Its antigen remains undetermined. Base qualities are not provided; no much larger clone lies one nucleotide away. The trial excluded patients who had a history of autoimmune disease or who were on systemic immunosuppression. In every dose cohort, peripheral blood was drawn for TCR sequencing at baseline, cycle 4 day 1, and cycle 7 day 1. The samples were taken from a phase I, first-in-human, multicenter, open-label dose-escalation trial of ivuxolimab. Adults with locally advanced or metastatic melanoma, renal cell, hepatocellular, or head and neck squamous cell carcinoma were enrolled in the trial. Before TCR sequencing, CD4+ and CD8+ T cells were separately sorted from peripheral blood. For sequencing of the TCRbeta CDR3 region, genomic DNA was extracted from the sorted cells. The immunoSEQ Assay was used to sequence the TCRbeta CDR3 regions. TCRdb re-hosts the immuneACCESS table, in-frame sequences only. Its copies lack some clones; in the studies checked, an unresolved V gene accounts for under half of them, and the cause for the rest is not known. This sample holds some 25,000 clones; under 80% were observed only once. Jointly, the top ten make up approximately 32% of the sample.

The junction shows trimming of 1 base on V and 6 bases on J, and the gene matches do not reach 2 bases of it. The CDR3 goes from the cysteine to the phenylalanine over 13 residues. The CDR3 DNA has 39 bases and is translated from base 1. CDR1 and CDR2, per the germline V gene (reference sequence), are SEHNR and FQNEAQ. This sample is drawn from a study of OX40 agonist ivuxolimab in advanced cancers. Study-wide context: The costimulatory receptor OX40 (CD134) was targeted by ivuxolimab, a fully human IgG2 agonistic monoclonal antibody. Intravenous ivuxolimab was administered to patients every 2 weeks at six dose levels: 0.01, 0.1, 0.3, 1.5, 3 and 10 mg/kg. Of the roughly 52 dose-escalation patients, hepatocellular carcinoma was present in roughly 19, melanoma in approximately 15, renal cell carcinoma in 9 and head and neck cancer in 9. In the dose-escalation cohort, around 80% of patients were male, and the mean age was 60 years with a range of roughly 20 to 79. Prior anti-PD-1, anti-PD-L1 or anti-CTLA-4 therapy was permitted, and 30% to 45% of dose-escalation patients had received checkpoint inhibitors. Partial responses were achieved by three dose-escalation patients, of whom one had hepatocellular carcinoma and two had cutaneous melanoma. The point of sequencing TCRbeta in the periphery was to test whether ivuxolimab changed TCR sequence diversity and drove clonal T-cell expansion. The paper reports the monotherapy dose-escalation portion (N ≈ 50 patients) of the phase I ivuxolimab trial. General study outcomes and caveats: After ivuxolimab, CD8+ T cells had more expanded clones than CD4+ T cells on average. In the 0.1-3.0 mg/kg groups, partial responders had among the lowest normalized peripheral clonal expansion, particularly in CD8+ T cells. At doses from 0.1 to 3.0 mg/kg, clonal expansion was seen in both CD4+ and CD8+ blood T cells between baseline and week 6. The antigen specificity of the clonally expanded peripheral T cells was not determined. Low levels of normalized T-cell clonal expansion were also seen in some patients who did not respond.

Sequences were derived from CD4+ or CD8+ T cells sorted from blood, sampled in a trial of the OX40 agonist ivuxolimab. The source is an adult with an advanced solid tumor such as melanoma, head and neck, liver or kidney cancer. In this chain, TRBV7-9 is recombined with TRBJ1-2; 7 central nucleotides agree with TRBD1. The CDR3 has the sequence CASSLGTGDGYTF. The bases read TGTGCCAGCAGCTTAGGGACAGGCGATGGCTACACCTTC.